This entry lists 8 T cell receptor beta chains sequenced from one sample in a study of blood T cell repertoires in COVID-19. Repertoires were generated with immunoSEQ multiplex PCR, while TCRdb's copy carries only in-frame clones and drops some. The repertoire has about 100,000 clones, around nine tenths of them found once; the top ten carry under 2%. The sequenced sample was peripheral blood. The receptors here all came from an elderly man with acute or convalescent COVID-19.

This clone was counted a single time. The rearrangement uses TRBV6-2 or TRBV6-3 and TRBJ2-7; 7 positions match TRBD1. The length of the CDR3 is 15 residues. V dropped 5 bases and J dropped 0; count of bases not matched to a gene: 7. Germline V lookup: CDR1 MNHEY, CDR2 SVGEGT. Here the CDR3 reads CASSRRDSGSYEQYF. CDR3 bases: TGTGCCAGCAGTAGACGGGACAGCGGCTCCTACGAGCAGTACTTC.

The chain employs TRBV29-1 and TRBJ2-5; TRBD2 matches at 10 bases. The CDR3 has 14 amino acids. Germline V gives CDR1 SQVTM, CDR2 ANQGSEA. V dropped 1 base and J dropped 3; count of bases not matched to a gene: 2. As DNA, the CDR3 is TGCAGCGTTGAAGTACTAGCGGGGAAAGAGACCCAGTACTTC. Translated: CSVEVLAGKETQYF.

The V and J genes are TRBV24-1 and TRBJ1-2, with D uncertain. Germline CDR1 is KGHDR and CDR2 is SFDVKD. The ends were cut back, 4 bases at V and 8 bases at J, with 10 bases in the middle. CDR3 length: 12 residues. The CDR3 loop is CATSDSLLGYTF. The CDR3 DNA reads as TGTGCCACCAGTGACTCCCTTTTGGGCTACACCTTC.

The V gene is TRBV24-1, the J gene TRBJ1-2; D is perhaps TRBD1 (5 bases). Trimming removed 4 bases at V and 8 bases at J, with 16 bases between. The length of the CDR3 is 14 residues. Germline V CDR1 and CDR2: KGHDR, SFDVKD. The CDR3 DNA follows: TGTGCCACCAGTGACCCCACAGGCATACGGGGCTACACCTTC. Translated, it gives CATSDPTGIRGYTF.

The chain links TRBV19 to TRBJ1-5; D is unclear. Germline values: CDR1 LNHDA, CDR2 SQIVND (reference sequence). V was pared by 3 bases and J by 2 bases, with 11 bases between. The CDR3 contains 15 residues. The CDR3 DNA follows: TGTGCCAGTAGTATCACGGGTCCGGGCAATCAGCCCCAGCATTTT. It yields the protein CASSITGPGNQPQHF.

This chain connects TRBV6-2 or TRBV6-3 to TRBJ2-2; TRBD2 matches at 9 bases. Germline V gene data show CDR1 as MNHEY and CDR2 as SVGEGT. Trimming at V came to 6 bases and at J to 4 bases, leaving 9 bases not matched to a gene. The CDR3 loop spans 16 amino acids. CDR3 residues: CASSWGSGRTTGELFF. The CDR3 DNA reads TGTGCCAGCAGCTGGGGCAGCGGGAGGACCACCGGGGAGCTGTTTTTT.

The genes are TRBV29-1 and TRBJ2-5; tentative D call: TRBD2 (6 bases). This CDR3 comprises 16 residues. Germline values: CDR1 SQVTM, CDR2 ANQGSEA. The ends were cut back, 1 base at V and 1 base at J, with 16 bases in the middle. The CDR3 DNA reads as TGCAGCGTTGAAGGCACCAGAGCGGGCTCCCAAGAGACCCAGTACTTC. Translated, it gives CSVEGTRAGSQETQYF.

The chain recombines TRBV2 with TRBJ2-7, with 8 positions matching TRBD1. The CDR3 runs 14 residues. CDR1 is SNHLY and CDR2 is FYNNEI in the germline V gene. V shed 4 bases, J shed 1 base, and the junction held 3 bases outside the gene matches. The chain's CDR3 is CASSGQGRSYEQYF. CDR3 nucleotide sequence: TGTGCCAGCAGTGGACAGGGGCGGTCCTACGAGCAGTACTTC.